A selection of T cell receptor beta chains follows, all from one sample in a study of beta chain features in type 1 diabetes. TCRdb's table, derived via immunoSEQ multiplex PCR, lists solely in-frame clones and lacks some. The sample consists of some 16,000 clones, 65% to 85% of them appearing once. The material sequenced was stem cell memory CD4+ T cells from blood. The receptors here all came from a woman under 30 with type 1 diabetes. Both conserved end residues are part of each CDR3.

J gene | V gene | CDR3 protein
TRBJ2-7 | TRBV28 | CASSIGGDPYEQYF
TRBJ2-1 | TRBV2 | CASSPRARTAYNEQFF
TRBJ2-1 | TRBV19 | CASSIRGLAGVNEQFF
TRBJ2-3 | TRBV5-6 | CASSSLAGGTDTQYF
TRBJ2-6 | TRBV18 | CASSLGASGANVLTF
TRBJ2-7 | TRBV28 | CASSRLADYEQYF
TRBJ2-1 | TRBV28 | CASSGPGGQFF
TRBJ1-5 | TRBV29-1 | CSARMGAQPQHF
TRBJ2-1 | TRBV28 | CASSLRQAYNEQFF
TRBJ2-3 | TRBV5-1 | CASSDRQVGDTQYF
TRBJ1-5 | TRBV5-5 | CASSPWTGAQQPQHF